These 27 T cell receptor beta chains were all obtained from the same sample, sequenced in a study of identical twins. Each CDR3 protein gets one entry after TCRdb re-called the 5' RACE reads with MiXCR. The sample has 150,000 or so distinct CDR3 sequences, 3.5% seen once. The sample consisted of memory T cells sorted from blood. These receptors originate from a man aged 18 to 29 in good health.

At least ten counts were recorded for this clonotype. The chain couples TRBV4-3 to TRBJ2-2; 7 nucleotides align to TRBD2. The CDR3 consists of 16 residues. Looked up from germline, CDR1 is LGHNA and CDR2 is YSLEER. With 1 base clipped from V and 5 bases from J, the junction kept 7 bases outside the gene matches. The CDR3 DNA is TGCGCCAGCAGCCAAGGGGAGACTAGCAGGACCGGGGAGCTGTTTTTT. Translation gives CASSQGETSRTGELFF.

At least ten counts were recorded for this clonotype. V usage is TRBV7-2 and J usage is TRBJ1-5, with 7 bases that match TRBD1. V trimming: 3 bases; J trimming: 7 bases; junction bases outside the gene matches: 9. CDR3 size: 15 residues. Germline V CDR1 and CDR2: SGHTA, FQGNSA. The CDR3 protein is CASSFTTGNSQPQHF. The CDR3, as DNA: TGTGCCAGCAGCTTCACGACAGGGAATAGCCAGCCCCAGCATTTT.

At least ten counts were recorded for this clonotype. This chain joins TRBV7-8 and TRBJ2-7; D gene unclear. V was clipped by 2 bases and J by 2 bases, with 7 bases between them. Germline V gives CDR1 SGHVS, CDR2 FQNEAQ. The CDR3 has 13 residues. The DNA of the CDR3 is TGTGCCAGCAGCTTAAACGGACCCTACGAGCAGTACGTC. This translates into CASSLNGPYEQYV.

This clonotype was counted many times. This chain uses TRBV11-2 with TRBJ1-1, with D unresolved. CDR3 size: 13 residues. Germline lookup yields CDR1 SGHAT and CDR2 FQNNGV. V gave up 3 bases and J gave up 0 bases, with 5 bases separating them. The CDR3 here is CASSFAVNTEAFF. CDR3 nucleotide sequence: TGTGCCAGCAGCTTCGCCGTGAACACTGAAGCTTTCTTT.

This clonotype was picked up many times. CDR3 in DNA: TGCAGCGTTGGACAGGGGGCTGAAAAACTGTTTTTT. Protein sequence: CSVGQGAEKLFF. The J gene is TRBJ1-4, the V gene TRBV29-1; 10 bases fit TRBD1. Germline CDR1 is SQVTM and CDR2 is ANQGSEA. J gave up 7 bases and V 4 bases, and 0 bases lay outside the gene matches. This CDR3 has 12 residues.

This clonotype was seen repeatedly, ten times or more. The rearrangement links TRBV27 to TRBJ1-2, with D perhaps TRBD1 (5 bases). The CDR3 consists of 13 residues. Trimming pared 6 bases from V and 2 bases from J, leaving 10 bases between. Germline V gene data show CDR1 as MNHEY and CDR2 as SMNVEV (reference sequence). CDR3 sequence: CASRPGGNYGYTF. The CDR3 DNA reads TGTGCCAGCAGGCCTGGGGGGAACTATGGCTACACCTTC.

This clonotype was counted at least ten times. The V gene is TRBV15, the J gene TRBJ2-4; D unclear. There are 17 residues in the CDR3. Germline V gene sequence: CDR1 LNHNV, CDR2 YYDKDF (reference sequence). V was clipped by 2 bases and J by 1 base, with 15 bases between them. CDR3 sequence: CATSRNLAPLAKNIQYF. The CDR3, as DNA: TGTGCCACCAGCAGAAACCTTGCTCCTTTGGCCAAAAACATTCAGTACTTC.

This clonotype has at least ten counts. The V gene is TRBV20-1, the J gene TRBJ1-2, with D possibly being TRBD1 (6 bases). There are 12 residues in the CDR3. The germline CDR1 and CDR2 sequences are DFQATT and SNEGSKA (reference sequence). Between the trimmed V and J ends, which lost 7 bases and 4 bases, there was a span of 13 bases. CDR3 in DNA: TGCAGTGAAAAGGGACAACTCTATGGCTACACCTTC. Amino acid sequence: CSEKGQLYGYTF.

This clonotype was picked up many times. The chain carries TRBV12-3 or TRBV12-4 and TRBJ1-5; TRBD1 might be the D (6 bases). The V and J ends lost 1 base and 4 bases respectively, with 11 bases between them. This CDR3 has 15 residues. CDR3 sequence reads: CASSLDGGRNQPQHF. CDR3 nucleotides: TGTGCCAGCAGTTTAGATGGGGGGCGTAATCAGCCCCAGCATTTT.

This clonotype showed up many times. This chain uses TRBV12-3 or TRBV12-4 with TRBJ1-4, with 8 bases lining up with TRBD1. CDR3 size: 13 residues. V lost 8 bases to trimming and J lost 4 bases; unmatched junction nucleotides: 3. CDR3 nucleotide sequence: TGTGCCAGCTCCGACAGGGGTAATGAAAAACTGTTTTTT. Encoded protein: CASSDRGNEKLFF.

A few counts support this clonotype. This rearrangement joins TRBV5-6 to TRBJ2-3; D remains ambiguous. Trimming stripped 0 bases from V and 3 bases from J, with 11 bases between. CDR3 length: 15 amino acids. Germline CDR1 SGHDT, CDR2 YYEEEE. CDR3 nucleotides: TGTGCCAGCAGCTTGGCCGGGCTACTTACAGATACGCAGTATTTT. Translating gives CASSLAGLLTDTQYF.

This clonotype was observed at least ten times. The chain uses TRBV5-1 and TRBJ2-6, with D tentatively TRBD1 or TRBD2 (5 bases each). CDR3 size: 16 residues. Trimming left V 4 bases short and J 0 bases short, with 11 bases between. CDR1 and CDR2 (germline): SGHRS, YFSETQ. CDR3 region: CASSGGANSGANVLTF. For the CDR3, the DNA is TGCGCCAGCAGCGGGGGAGCAAACTCTGGGGCCAACGTCCTGACTTTC.

This clonotype turned up a few times. V and J are TRBV4-3 and TRBJ2-3; no clear D gene. Looked up from germline, CDR1 is LGHNA and CDR2 is YSLEER. The CDR3 sequence is 14 residues long. V gave up 1 base and J gave up 2 bases, with 7 bases separating them. The DNA for the CDR3 is TGCGCCAGCAGCCAAGTAGTCTTCACAGATACGCAGTATTTT. It specifies CASSQVVFTDTQYF.

This clonotype appeared many times. V and J are TRBV5-1 and TRBJ2-1, with 10 bases that match TRBD1. The CDR3 is 18 amino acids. V trimming: 0 bases; J trimming: 1 base; junction bases outside the gene matches: 7. Per the germline V gene, CDR1 is SGHRS and CDR2 is YFSETQ. The CDR3: CASSLGQGARDSYNEQFF. Here the CDR3 DNA reads TGCGCCAGCAGCTTGGGACAGGGGGCGCGGGATTCCTACAATGAGCAGTTCTTC.

This clonotype was recorded at least ten times. The genes are TRBV18 and TRBJ2-7; the D gene could be TRBD1 or TRBD2 (5 bases each). V was pared by 3 bases and J by 2 bases, with 11 bases between. The CDR3 covers 14 residues. Looked up from germline, CDR1 is KGHSH and CDR2 is LQKENI. The CDR3 DNA is TGTGCCAGCTCACCCGGGACGGAAGCCTACGAGCAGTACTTC. Encoded protein: CASSPGTEAYEQYF.

This clonotype was counted at least ten times. The V call is TRBV5-1, the J call TRBJ2-7, with 7 bases identical to TRBD1. J was trimmed by 2 bases and V by 2 bases; bases with no gene match: 4. The CDR3 contains 14 residues. CDR1 and CDR2 (germline): SGHRS, YFSETQ. CDR3 coding DNA: TGCGCCAGCAGCTTATACAGGGGACCCTACGAGCAGTACTTC. This translates into CASSLYRGPYEQYF.

A remark on this clonotype: Because it lacks the conserved phenylalanine or tryptophan at the end, this CDR3 is likely a read error. CDR3 bases: TGTGCCAGCAGTTTTACTAGCGGGAACACAGATGCGCAGTATTCT. It yields the protein CASSFTSGNTDAQYS. The chain is built from TRBV12-3 or TRBV12-4 and TRBJ2-3; 10 bases map to TRBD2. This CDR3 has 15 amino acids.

This clonotype was counted a few times. The CDR3 bases are TGTGCCAGCAGCTTAAGCCCTGACAATGAGCAGTTCTTC. Translation: CASSLSPDNEQFF. The chain couples TRBV7-3 to TRBJ2-1; D is undetermined. Between the trimmed V and J ends, which lost 1 base and 5 bases, there was a span of 6 bases. The CDR3 is made up of 13 amino acids. The V gene's germline CDR1 is SGHTA and CDR2 FQGTGA.

In this sample, this clonotype turned up many times. The rearrangement links TRBV5-8 to TRBJ2-7; 10 bases line up with TRBD2. Germline assignment: CDR1 SGHTS and CDR2 YDEGEE. V dropped 8 bases and J dropped 4; count of bases not matched to a gene: 15. The CDR3 sequence is 16 residues long. In DNA, the CDR3 is TGTGCCAGTACCCCAGGGAGAGGACTAGCGGATTACGAGCAGTACTTC. Its translation: CASTPGRGLADYEQYF. Filled out from reference TRBV5-8 and TRBJ2-7, the complete variable domain reads EAGVTQSPTHLIKTRGQQATLRCSPISGHTSVYWYQQALGLGLQFLLWYDEGEERNRGNFPPRFSGRQFPNYSSELNVNALELEDSALYLCASTPGRGLADYEQYFGPGTRLTVT.

This clonotype was counted many times. This chain joins TRBV7-2 and TRBJ2-7; D not certain. Germline V CDR1 and CDR2: SGHTA, FQGNSA. The CDR3 has 15 residues. V dropped 0 bases and J dropped 5 bases, with 14 bases sitting between them. CDR3 DNA sequence: TGTGCCAGCAGCTTAGCGCCAGCAGGTAGGCACGAGCAGTACTTC. It specifies CASSLAPAGRHEQYF.

This clonotype appeared many times. V is TRBV5-1 and J is TRBJ1-1, with 8 bases fitting TRBD1. V was clipped by 0 bases and J by 2 bases; unmatched bases: 6. CDR3 size: 16 residues. CDR1 is SGHRS and CDR2 is YFSETQ in the germline V gene. The CDR3 sequence is CASSLGSGGANTEAFF. The CDR3, as DNA: TGCGCCAGCAGCTTGGGATCAGGGGGCGCCAACACTGAAGCTTTCTTT. Full variable domain (outside the CDR3, taken from reference TRBV5-1 and TRBJ1-1): KAGVTQTPRYLIKTRGQQVTLSCSPISGHRSVSWYQQTPGQGLQFLFEYFSETQRNKGNFPGRFSGRQFSNSRSEMNVSTLELGDSALYLCASSLGSGGANTEAFFGQGTRLTVV.

A word on this clonotype: A read error may explain this, as a much larger clone is one base away. The rearrangement joins TRBV4-1 to TRBJ2-5; no definite D call. Germline CDR1 reads MGHRA; CDR2 reads YSYEKL. The CDR3 runs to 14 residues. The DNA of the CDR3 is TGCGCCGGCAGTCTAAGTTCGCCCGAAGAGACCCAGTACTTC. It specifies CAGSLSSPEETQYF.

In this sample, this clonotype turned up many times. This chain uses TRBV6-1 with TRBJ2-5, with TRBD2 as a possible D gene (6 bases). Germline CDR1 MNHNS, CDR2 SASEGT. The CDR3 is made up of 15 amino acids. Trimming cost V 6 bases and J 0 bases, with 14 bases left between them. CDR3 bases: TGTGCCAGCAGCCCTGGGACTTCGTACCAAGAGACCCAGTACTTC. Residues: CASSPGTSYQETQYF.

This clonotype was detected ten times or more. J is TRBJ2-7 and V is TRBV5-1, with D possibly being TRBD1 (6 bases). CDR3 size: 14 residues. CDR1 and CDR2 from the germline V gene are SGHRS and YFSETQ. Trimming took 3 bases from V and 0 from J, leaving 10 bases between them. In DNA form, the CDR3 reads TGCGCCAGCAGCTCAGGACAGCGCTCCTACGAGCAGTACGTC. Residues: CASSSGQRSYEQYV.

This clonotype was found many times. V usage is TRBV12-3 or TRBV12-4 and J usage is TRBJ1-1, with a weak D call TRBD1 (5 bases). Trimming shortened V by 1 base and J by 0 bases, and 6 bases separated the two germline ends. This CDR3 region has 14 residues. CDR3 loop: CASSLGGMNTEAFF. CDR3 bases: TGTGCCAGCAGTTTAGGGGGCATGAACACTGAAGCTTTCTTT.

The V gene is TRBV4-2, the J gene TRBJ2-2; D not resolved. V lost 4 bases and J lost 8, with 8 bases in between. The CDR3 runs to 12 residues. Germline CDR1 and CDR2: LGHNA and YNFKEQ. The CDR3 bases are TGTGCCAGCAGCCGAGATTCAGGGGAGCTGTTTTTT. Amino acid sequence: CASSRDSGELFF.

At least ten counts were recorded for this clonotype. This chain connects TRBV20-1 to TRBJ2-1; D uncertain. Germline CDR1 reads DFQATT; CDR2 reads SNEGSKA (reference sequence). V was pared by 1 base and J by 3 bases, with 10 bases between. This CDR3 is built from 14 residues. CDR3 residues: CSARVLGFYNEQFF. The CDR3 nucleotides read TGCAGTGCTAGAGTCCTAGGGTTCTACAATGAGCAGTTCTTC.